This record looks at one TCR beta chain sequence and its context. The target of this receptor is not known. It has no much larger one-base neighbor in the sample; base qualities were not kept. This sample was taken from a study of blood T cell repertoires in COVID-19 (dated by TCRdb to 2019 to 2021). For the wider study: Samples covering the acute and convalescent phases of COVID-19 were provided by collaborators in the United States, Italy and Spain. The material from the prospective study consisted of cDNA or gDNA derived from T cells, B-cell-depleted T cells, or PBMCs. Deeply sampled blood TCRbeta repertoires from subjects exposed to, actively infected with, or recovered from COVID-19 were included in the dataset. The repertoires were released in a freely available public database meant as a resource for research on the immune response to SARS-CoV-2. The samples were drawn from the first 160 participants of the ongoing ImmuneRACE study and from over a thousand subjects provided by 6 global collaborators. Nearly every sample came with metadata listing a de-identified subject ID, COVID-19 status, age in years and sex. Where HLA class I and class II types were available, the types were taken from metadata supplied by the sample provider, not from assay-based typing.

The germline V gene provides CDR1 SGHAT and CDR2 FQNNGV. The CDR3 measures 16 amino acids from cysteine to phenylalanine. The entry retains the CDR3 DNA only, 48 bases that are in frame from base 1. V was cut back by 0 bases and J by 2 bases, leaving a gap of 14 bases between them. TCRbeta CDR3 regions were amplified from genomic DNA using the immunoSEQ Assay, a bias-controlled multiplex PCR. In the authors' own workflow: Within the assay, amplification of reference gene primers was used to estimate how many nucleated cells each sample contained. To quantify the absolute abundance of each unique TCRbeta CDR3 rearrangement, sequence reads were collapsed and filtered. For each sample, productive Simpson clonality was calculated by taking the square root of Simpson's diversity index across productive rearrangements. TCRdb holds this immuneACCESS table with in-frame rearrangements only. Some clones are missing; in checked studies, unresolved V genes explain under half, and the rest has no known cause. D and trimming were read from the DNA, whereas the V and J calls and clone size are those reported in that table. Across this sample there are 110,000 to 150,000 clones, with roughly 82% seen only once. The ten most abundant clones make up less than 15% of the sample.

Collaborating institutions collected whole blood in K2EDTA tubes following their own protocols. Collaborator samples were shipped for TCRbeta analysis as frozen whole blood, isolated PBMCs, or DNA extracted from either sample type. What the study reported, not specific to this receptor: The quantity of clinical and demographic metadata differed by source and by participant and was supplied without curation.

The V gene is TRBV11-2 and the J gene is TRBJ2-7; no confident D gene assignment can be made. The sample comprised peripheral blood. This receptor was obtained from an older man with acute or convalescent COVID-19. CDR3 protein: CASSLEPVAFAYEQYF. At the DNA level, the sequence is TGTGCCAGCAGCTTAGAACCCGTAGCCTTTGCCTACGAGCAGTACTTC. The reference TRBV11-2 and TRBJ2-7 proteins fill in what lies around the CDR3, so the full variable domain reads EAGVAQSPRYKIIEKRQSVAFWCNPISGHATLYWYQQILGQGPKLLIQFQNNGVVDDSQLPKDRFSAERLKGVDSTLKIQPAKLEDSAVYLCASSLEPVAFAYEQYFGPGTRLTVT.